The sequence of this TCR beta chain was determined in a study of blood T cells in healthy people across ages. Broader study findings: Any conclusive comparison of naive versus antigen-experienced cells was prevented by using unsorted PBMCs.

A second PCR, run for roughly 7 to 12 cycles, used a sample-barcoded 5' primer plus a J-beta primer mix. Samples each returned at least 3 million CDR3-containing paired-end reads. One entry per CDR3 protein results from TCRdb running MiXCR on the 5' RACE reads. The sample holds 1 million to 1.2 million distinct CDR3 sequences, around two fifths seen once. The CDR3 length is 16 residues. Unmatched junction bases numbered 7, after V lost 5 bases and J lost 6 bases. Germline lookup yields CDR1 MNHEY and CDR2 SVGEGT. Each donor gave ten milliliters of peripheral blood. This clonotype was picked up many times. Its matching antigen is unknown.

This sequence was found in a man aged 18-30 years in good health. This rearrangement joins TRBV6-2 or TRBV6-3 to TRBJ2-1, with 13 bases lining up with TRBD2. The sample was blood. The CDR3 bases are TGTGCCAGCAGTAAGAGGACTAGCGGGGGTACCAATGAGCAGTTCTTC. Translation: CASSKRTSGGTNEQFF.